What follows is one T cell receptor beta chain and its context. Its antigen remains unidentified. No much larger clone exists at a distance of one base, and base qualities are not known. These data belong to a study of sequential checkpoint blockade in melanoma (dated by TCRdb to about 2019). Turning to the overall study: Patients were assigned by 1:1 randomization to either first-line nivolumab followed by ipilimumab (arm A) or ipilimumab followed by nivolumab (arm B). Maintenance nivolumab came after both trial sequences.

Trimming takes 6 bases from V and 8 bases from J, and the germline ends sit 17 bases apart. Measured from the cysteine to the phenylalanine, the CDR3 is 14 residues long. Only CDR3 DNA is held: 42 bases, read in frame from base 1. Taken from the germline V gene, the CDR1 and CDR2 loops are MNHEY and SVGAGI. Beyond this particular receptor, the publication reports: Larger, independent patient cohorts are needed to validate the response-prediction model that combines TCR metrics and mutation burden.

This specimen's treatment or condition label, interpreted: randomized to nivolumab then ipilimumab (arm A) or the reverse (arm B). Prior DNA-damaging chemotherapy had not been received by any trial patient. Live CD3+CD8+ cells negative for CD19 and CD56 were sorted from thawed PBMCs on a FACS Aria II flow cytometer. Samples came from patients with melanoma in CheckMate 064, a randomized, open-label phase II trial of sequential checkpoint blockade. Peripheral blood mononuclear cells were collected by leukapheresis, purified using Ficoll-Paque, and frozen in human serum containing roughly 9.1% DMSO. Immediately after sorting, the purity of sorted blood CD3+CD8+ cells was verified to be >95%, after which DNA was extracted. The immunoSEQ Assay was used to immunosequence TCRbeta CDR3 regions from genomic DNA. Before high-throughput sequencing, the genomic DNA was amplified using bias-controlled multiplex PCR. In the source study's methods: To quantify the absolute abundance of each unique TCRbeta CDR3 region, the sequences were collapsed and filtered. Clonality, defined as 1 minus Pielou's evenness, was calculated using only productive rearrangements. Clones with significantly greater frequencies in on-treatment versus baseline samples were identified using a previously published method. Held by TCRdb, this immuneACCESS table contains in-frame sequences only and omits some clones. Under half of the omission traces to an unresolved V gene where checked; the cause of the rest is unknown. From that table come the V and J calls and clone size; the DNA was used to work out D and trimming. In this sample the table shows about 22,000 clones, roughly 76% of which occur a single time. 27% of the sample rests with the top ten.

Source: CD8+ T cells sorted from blood (inferred from file names), taken from a patient given nivolumab and ipilimumab in sequence. This chain joins TRBV6-5 to TRBJ2-1; the D gene is possibly TRBD2, with 5 bases matching. This sequence originates from a human donor with melanoma. The CDR3 region has the sequence CASRTGFRWDEQFF. The bases are TGTGCCAGCAGGACGGGGTTTAGGTGGGATGAGCAGTTCTTC.